The present TCR beta chain was sequenced within a study of vaccination effects on CD4 cells after COVID-19 (dated 2022 in TCRdb). For the study in its entirety: Two doses of either the BNT162b2 or the mRNA-1273 mRNA SARS-CoV-2 vaccine were administered to participants. The Oncomine TCR Beta short-read assay on an Illumina iSeq 100 was used to sequence cultures from other donors in the study. The study compared SARS-CoV-2 spike-specific CD4+ TCR repertoires before and after mRNA vaccination in COVID-19 convalescent patients and infection-naive vaccine recipients. A total of some eleven COVID-19 convalescent patients and several SARS-CoV-2-naive healthy vaccine recipients were included in the full study.

Beyond this particular receptor, the publication reports: Only a small number of convalescent patients were included, and no early post-infection timepoints were available, which limited the study. In healthy vaccine recipients, vaccine-induced clones were almost all SARS-CoV-2 mono-reactive, with only 1 of 255 being cross-reactive with common cold coronaviruses. Clones induced by infection and clones induced by vaccination both contracted markedly at late timepoints after vaccination, which fits with T cell responses waning over time.

In the ViraFEST assay, PBMC were stimulated with viral peptide pools, and TCR sequencing was then used to find antigen-specific CD4+ T cell clonotypes based on their expansion. After approximately 11 days of culture, CD4+ T cells were isolated with the EasySep CD4+ T cell isolation kit. None of the healthy vaccine recipients had a prior SARS-CoV-2 infection, which was confirmed by nucleocapsid antibody tests that came back negative both before and after vaccination. Each well held fewer than 2.5 million PBMC cultured in IMDM containing roughly 5% human AB serum, 10 IU/ml IL-2 and gentamicin, along with 10 ug/ml peptides. Half of the culture medium was replaced with fresh IL-2-containing medium on days 3 and 7. Unless noted otherwise, every peptide stimulation condition was cultured in triplicate wells. Using Ficoll-Paque Plus gradient centrifugation, PBMC were separated from whole blood and then either used fresh or cryopreserved at -140C. Overlapping peptide pools spanned the spike proteins of SARS-CoV-2 and the common cold coronaviruses HCoV-NL63, HCoV-OC43 and HCoV-229E. The QIAamp micro DNA kit was used to extract genomic DNA from the cultured CD4+ T cells.

For CDR1 and CDR2, the germline V gene lists SNHLY and FYNNEI. Trimming takes 5 bases off V and 7 bases off J; junction bases not matched to a gene: 7. Its CDR3 holds 14 amino acids, cysteine through phenylalanine. Here the CDR3 DNA is all that survives: 42 bases in frame from base 1. Notes on this clone: No cognate antigen has been identified for it. Per-base quality was not reported, and no clone a single base away is much larger than it.

To prepare the library, the immunoSEQ multiplex PCR assay was applied. DNA from the CD4+ T cells that had been cultured and isolated underwent TCR beta CDR3 sequencing. The authors processed their data as follows. Non-productive TCR sequences were removed, reads were trimmed to the CDR3 region, and CDR3s of at least 7 amino acids were retained. Antigen-specific clonotypes were identified with the MANAFEST web app by comparing expansion in peptide wells against reference cultures. Positive clones required FDR<0.05 expansion versus reference and all other wells, odds ratio above 5, and frequency above 0.1% in two replicate wells. Clonotypes significantly expanded in SARS-CoV-2 spike wells and in at least one common cold coronavirus spike condition were defined as cross-reactive. Using the stringdist R package, CDR3 similarity was measured by Levenshtein distance, and unrooted trees were constructed with ape in R 3.6.1. TCRdb holds this immuneACCESS table with in-frame rearrangements only. Some clones are missing; in checked studies, unresolved V genes explain under half, and the rest has no known cause. V and J calls and clone size are as listed in that table; D and trimming were resolved from the DNA. The sample has approximately 30,000 clones on record, roughly 62% of them singletons. The top ten constitute under 30% of the sample.

This receptor chain uses TRBV2 and TRBJ2-7, with 11 bases in between that match TRBD2. Sequenced here: CD4+ T cells from PBMCs cultured with HCoV-229E spike peptides, sampled before COVID-19 vaccination. According to the study, the label for this sample's cell subset or site signals: HCoV-229E spike overlapping peptide pool stimulation. The receptor comes from a human donor who received a COVID-19 vaccine. The DNA sequence is as follows: TGTGCCAGCAGTACTGGGACTAGCGGTGAAGAGCAGTACTTC. Its coded protein is CASSTGTSGEEQYF.